Listed here are 12 T cell receptor beta chains from one sample, sequenced in a study of T cell changes during pregnancy in multiple sclerosis. Here immunoSEQ multiplex PCR was the method, and the copy in TCRdb shows in-frame clones only, minus some. The table lists tens of thousands of clones, 90% to 95% of them singletons, with about 1.5% in the top ten. The source material was peripheral blood, sampled in the second trimester of pregnancy. Receptor source: a female donor with multiple sclerosis, enrolled in a pregnancy study.

This chain uses TRBV7-3 with TRBJ2-1; D might be TRBD2 (5 bases). Deletions cut 2 bases from V and 2 bases from J, with 13 bases between. Germline V gives CDR1 SGHTA, CDR2 FQGTGA. This CDR3 comprises 16 residues. CDR3 sequence (DNA): TGTGCCAGCAGCTTAGCGGCGGGTGAGGCCTACAATGAGCAGTTCTTC. As protein: CASSLAAGEAYNEQFF.

The chain has TRBV19 and TRBJ1-4, with D unclear. The CDR3 has 15 residues. Germline loops: CDR1 LNHDA, CDR2 SQIVND (reference sequence). Trimming cost V 5 bases and J 0 bases, with 10 bases left between them. In nucleotides, the CDR3 is TGTGCCAGTAGTCCATACTCCTCAACTAATGAAAAACTGTTTTTT. Protein product: CASSPYSSTNEKLFF. Full variable domain (rest looked up from reference TRBV19 and TRBJ1-4): DGGITQSPKYLFRKEGQNVTLSCEQNLNHDAMYWYRQDPGQGLRLIYYSQIVNDFQKGDIAEGYSVSREKKESFPLTVTSAQKNPTAFYLCASSPYSSTNEKLFFGSGTQLSVL.

This chain connects TRBV18 to TRBJ1-3; no firm D call. The ends were cut back, 3 bases at V and 4 bases at J, with 13 bases in the middle. The CDR3 runs 15 residues. The V gene's germline CDR1 is KGHSH and CDR2 LQKENI. CDR3 loop: CASSPFSVVGNTIYF. The DNA of the CDR3 is TGTGCCAGCTCACCCTTTTCGGTCGTGGGAAACACCATATATTTT. Using reference TRBV18 and TRBJ1-3 for the parts outside the CDR3, the full variable domain is NAGVMQNPRHLVRRRGQEARLRCSPMKGHSHVYWYRQLPEEGLKFMVYLQKENIIDESGMPKERFSAEFPKEGPSILRIQQVVRGDSAAYFCASSPFSVVGNTIYFGEGSWLTVV.

This clone was counted ten times or more. The V and J genes are TRBV2 and TRBJ1-1; no firm D call. Germline V gene data show CDR1 as SNHLY and CDR2 as FYNNEI. This CDR3 comprises 13 residues. Trimming shortened V by 4 bases and J by 3 bases, and 9 bases separated the two germline ends. CDR3 nucleotide sequence: TGTGCCAGCAGTGGGGTCGGGGACACTGAAGCTTTCTTT. This gives the protein CASSGVGDTEAFF.

DNA for the CDR3: TGTGCCAGCAGCTCCGCTAGCGGGGGTTGGAATGAGCAGTTCTTC. The encoded protein is CASSSASGGWNEQFF. The rearrangement joins TRBV7-3 to TRBJ2-1, with TRBD2 identical over 10 bases. Germline-derived CDR1 and CDR2 are SGHTA and FQGTGA. The CDR3 sequence is 15 residues long. V trimming: 4 bases; J trimming: 7 bases; junction bases outside the gene matches: 7.

The J gene is TRBJ1-2, the V gene TRBV7-9, with D perhaps TRBD1 (5 bases). CDR3 length: 16 residues. CDR1 and CDR2 (germline): SEHNR, FQNEAQ (reference sequence). Trimming left V 0 bases short and J 6 bases short, with 17 bases between. CDR3 in DNA: TGTGCCAGCAGCTTAGCGGGGGAGGGAATAAAGGATGGCTACACCTTC. This translates into CASSLAGEGIKDGYTF.

This clone has a single count. As DNA, the CDR3 is TGTGCCAGCAGCTTAAACACAGGGGTTTACGAGCAGTACTTC. It encodes CASSLNTGVYEQYF. The rearrangement uses TRBV11-3 and TRBJ2-7; 7 nucleotides match TRBD1. Looked up from germline, CDR1 is SGHNT and CDR2 is YENEEA. Trimming removed 2 bases from V and 4 bases from J; junction bases left unmatched: 5. The CDR3 is 14 residues long.

This clone was observed a few times. This chain joins TRBV11-2 and TRBJ2-7; possible D gene TRBD2, 7 bases. Trimming removed 5 bases at V and 2 bases at J, with 25 bases between. Germline V gives CDR1 SGHAT, CDR2 FQNNGV. The CDR3 runs 18 residues. CDR3 in amino acids: CASSRTTGRGGKAYEQYF. CDR3 coding DNA: TGTGCCAGCAGCCGTACGACAGGTCGGGGAGGGAAGGCCTACGAGCAGTACTTC.

The rearrangement joins TRBV19 to TRBJ2-7, with 12 nucleotides matching TRBD2. The CDR3 spans 14 residues. The V gene's germline CDR1 is LNHDA and CDR2 SQIVND (reference sequence). Unmatched junction bases numbered 8, after V lost 9 bases and J lost 5 bases. The CDR3 reads CARPLTSGGDEQYF. In nucleotides, the CDR3 is TGTGCCAGACCCCTGACTAGCGGGGGCGACGAGCAGTACTTC. Supplemented by reference TRBV19 and TRBJ2-7, the full variable domain reads DGGITQSPKYLFRKEGQNVTLSCEQNLNHDAMYWYRQDPGQGLRLIYYSQIVNDFQKGDIAEGYSVSREKKESFPLTVTSAQKNPTAFYLCARPLTSGGDEQYFGPGTRLTVT.

The J gene is TRBJ1-5, the V gene TRBV19; 8 nucleotides align to TRBD1. Germline V CDR1 and CDR2: LNHDA, SQIVND (reference sequence). J lost 7 bases, V lost 4 bases, and 6 bases had no gene match. CDR3 length: 14 amino acids. CDR3 sequence (DNA): TGTGCCAGTAGTACGACAGGGGAAGAACAGCCCCAGCATTTT. Amino acids: CASSTTGEEQPQHF.

In nucleotides, the CDR3 is TGTGCCAGCAGTTACCCCGCGGGGGGGGCGGAAGAGCAGTACTTC. Translating gives CASSYPAGGAEEQYF. The chain has TRBV6-5 and TRBJ2-7; 9 bases match TRBD2. V was clipped by 2 bases and J by 7 bases; unmatched bases: 9. The CDR3 is 15 residues long. Germline CDR1 reads MNHEY; CDR2 reads SVGAGI.

The genes are TRBV5-1 and TRBJ2-1, with 9 bases lining up with TRBD2. This CDR3 has 15 amino acids. The V and J ends lost 7 bases and 12 bases, in that order; junction bases with no gene match: 17. The germline V gene has CDR1 SGHRS and CDR2 YFSETQ. CDR3 nucleotides: TGCGCCAGCCGACCCCAAGGTCAAGCGGGGGGCCCGCAGTTCTTC. Translating gives CASRPQGQAGGPQFF.